This T cell receptor (beta chain) was captured by sequencing in a study of CD39 and CD103 CD8 tumor-infiltrating T cells. The study's findings and limits: DP TIL clonotypes were rarely found in blood or uninvolved lymph node.

Libraries were prepared by immunoSEQ multiplex PCR; TCRdb keeps only in-frame clonotypes and omits some of them. Here the sample spans roughly 1,400 clones, roughly 50% being singletons. With regard to this clone: The target antigen is unknown.

This receptor was obtained from a human donor with head and neck squamous cell carcinoma. Sequencing was performed on CD39- CD103+ CD8+ T cells sorted from the tumor. Subset denoted: CD103+CD39- single-positive CD45RA- CD8 T cells.

CDR3 amino acids: CASSQASGGPTGELFF. CDR3 sequence (DNA): TGCGCCAGCAGCCAAGCTAGCGGGGGGCCGACCGGGGAGCTGTTTTTT. The chain has TRBV4-1 and TRBJ2-2; TRBD2 matches 11 bases. Trimming removed 1 base from V and 5 bases from J; junction bases left unmatched: 3. Looked up from germline, CDR1 is MGHRA and CDR2 is YSYEKL. The CDR3 runs 16 residues.